One sample yielded the 13 T cell receptor beta chains listed below, sequenced in a study of beta chain features in type 1 diabetes. cDNA synthesis used the whole RNA isolate, giving expressed TCRB sequences. The data were produced by immunoSEQ multiplex PCR, yet TCRdb's version contains in-frame clones alone and is incomplete. The sample yields around 300,000 clones, roughly 15% seen once. Sequencing was done on a sample of central memory CD4+ T cells from blood. The source is a man aged 30-40 years in good health.

In its sample, this clone was seen a few times. The chain combines TRBV11-2 with TRBJ1-4, with D unresolved. CDR1 and CDR2 (germline): SGHAT, FQNNGV. This CDR3 region has 15 residues. V was clipped by 5 bases and J by 5 bases, with 15 bases between them. DNA of the CDR3: TGTGCCAGCAGCCGAACCACGTTGGGGAATGAAAAACTGTTTTTT. Translation gives CASSRTTLGNEKLFF. The full variable domain, its missing parts supplied by reference TRBV11-2 and TRBJ1-4, is EAGVAQSPRYKIIEKRQSVAFWCNPISGHATLYWYQQILGQGPKLLIQFQNNGVVDDSQLPKDRFSAERLKGVDSTLKIQPAKLEDSAVYLCASSRTTLGNEKLFFGSGTQLSVL.

V usage is TRBV13 and J usage is TRBJ1-1; D is unclear. Germline V gene data show CDR1 as PRHDT and CDR2 as FYEKMQ (reference sequence). Trimming shortened V by 1 base and J by 2 bases, and 17 bases separated the two germline ends. The CDR3 covers 17 residues. CDR3 residues: CASSLVSRLARNTEAFF. Written as DNA, the CDR3 is TGTGCCAGCAGCTTAGTCTCTCGGTTGGCCCGAAACACTGAAGCTTTCTTT.

The chain employs TRBV9 and TRBJ2-3, with D tentatively TRBD2 (5 bases). CDR1 SGDLS and CDR2 YYNGEE come from the germline V gene. This CDR3 has 15 amino acids. Trimming took off 0 bases at V and 2 bases at J, with 10 bases between the two ends. CDR3 sequence (DNA): TGTGCCAGCAGCGTAGTGAGCGGTCCCACAGATACGCAGTATTTT. Its protein is CASSVVSGPTDTQYF.

The chain joins TRBV27 to TRBJ1-5; possibly TRBD1 for D (6 bases). In germline, CDR1 is MNHEY, CDR2 SMNVEV (reference sequence). This CDR3 spans 14 amino acids. Trimming stripped 3 bases from V and 6 bases from J, with 12 bases between. CDR3 sequence (DNA): TGTGCCAGCAGTTTCAGAGGGGGAGGTCAGCCCCAGCATTTT. This encodes CASSFRGGGQPQHF.

This clone was found a few times. J is TRBJ2-5 and V is TRBV19; tentatively, D is TRBD1 (5 bases). Per germline, CDR1 LNHDA and CDR2 SQIVND (reference sequence). The CDR3 runs 13 residues. Trimming removed 5 bases at V and 4 bases at J, with 11 bases between. The CDR3 bases are TGTGCCAGTAGTGCCTCGACAGTAGAGACCCAGTACTTC. Its translation: CASSASTVETQYF.

The chain carries TRBV11-2 and TRBJ2-5; 10 bases agree with TRBD2. Germline assignment: CDR1 SGHAT and CDR2 FQNNGV. This CDR3 has 15 residues. V shed 5 bases and J 5 bases; nucleotides not matched to a gene: 8. Here the CDR3 reads CASSPGGTSVETQYF. CDR3 DNA: TGTGCCAGCAGCCCTGGGGGGACTAGCGTGGAGACCCAGTACTTC.

With regard to this clone: A far larger clone is off by one base, so a read error is likely. This sample also contains other DNA sequences that code for the same CDR3. The chain carries TRBV7-9 and TRBJ2-1; D uncertain. Germline CDR1 SEHNR, CDR2 FQNEAQ (reference sequence). CDR3 size: 12 residues. The V end was cut by 1 base, the J end by 6 bases, with 4 bases between. The CDR3, as DNA: TGTGCCAGCAGCTTAGTCTCCAATGAGCAGTTCTTC. It is translated as CASSLVSNEQFF.

This clone was recorded a few times. The chain links TRBV7-2 to TRBJ2-5, with a possible D match to TRBD2 (7 bases). Matching the DNA end better, TRBJ2-7 makes the J call doubtful. Per the germline V gene, CDR1 is SGHTA and CDR2 is FQGNSA. The CDR3 contains 15 residues. The CDR3 DNA is TGTGCCAGCAGCTTAGGTGGTGGCGGGGGCGGCGAGCAGTACTTC. Amino acid sequence: CASSLGGGGGGEQYF.

The V gene is TRBV6-1, the J gene TRBJ2-7; D is uncertain. Germline V gene sequence: CDR1 MNHNS, CDR2 SASEGT. The CDR3 is made up of 11 amino acids. With 1 base removed from V and 4 bases from J, the gap between germline ends came to 2 bases. The DNA for the CDR3 is TGTGCCAGCAGTGAAGGTTACGAGCAGTACGTC. Translated, it gives CASSEGYEQYV.

This clone occurred a few times. This rearrangement joins TRBV4-3 to TRBJ2-1, with 11 bases identical to TRBD1. The V gene end was trimmed by 3 bases and the J gene end by 9 bases; junction bases not matched to a gene: 19. CDR1 is LGHNA, CDR2 YSLEER, per germline. CDR3 length: 19 residues. CDR3 residues: CASSHSKKQRDRGRIEQFF. The CDR3 nucleotides read TGCGCCAGCAGCCACTCAAAAAAGCAGAGGGACAGGGGGAGGATTGAGCAGTTCTTC.

The genes are TRBV9 and TRBJ1-6; TRBD1 agrees at 10 bases. Looked up from germline, CDR1 is SGDLS and CDR2 is YYNGEE. The CDR3 contains 16 residues. Trimming cost V 4 bases and J 8 bases; bases outside gene matches: 9. This chain's CDR3 is CASSPGQGNRDSPLHF. CDR3 DNA sequence: TGTGCCAGCAGCCCGGGACAGGGGAATAGAGATTCACCCCTCCACTTT.

This clone was seen more than once but under ten times. The rearrangement links TRBV29-1 to TRBJ1-6, with 10 bases matching TRBD1. With 6 bases clipped from V and 10 bases from J, the junction kept 9 bases outside the gene matches. CDR1 and CDR2 from the germline V gene are SQVTM and ANQGSEA. The CDR3 loop spans 14 amino acids. CDR3 sequence (DNA): TGCAGCGTCGGGGTCGGGACAGGGGACTCACCCCTCCACTTT. It translates to CSVGVGTGDSPLHF.

This clone was found a few times. The CDR3 DNA is TGTGCCAGCAGTTACAATTCGGGGGCCTACAAAAACATTCAGTACTTC. Translating it yields CASSYNSGAYKNIQYF. V is TRBV6-6 and J is TRBJ2-4, with D perhaps TRBD1 or TRBD2 (6 bases each). The CDR3 runs to 16 residues. The ends were cut back, 2 bases at V and 3 bases at J, with 14 bases in the middle. Germline V gene data show CDR1 as MNHNY and CDR2 as SVGAGI (reference sequence).